This T cell receptor beta chain was retrieved from a study of blood T cell repertoires in COVID-19. Study processing details: Cell counts per sample came from amplifying reference gene primers. Assay used: immunoSEQ multiplex PCR; TCRdb lists only in-frame clones, some missing. V and J calls and clone size come straight from that table; D and trimming were deduced from the DNA. The table lists roughly 480,000 clones, approximately 92% of them singletons, with roughly 0.9% in the top ten. CDR1 and CDR2 from the germline V gene are SEHNR and FQNEAQ (reference sequence). V lost 4 bases and J lost 7, with 8 bases in between. This CDR3 region has 12 residues.

The specimen sequenced was peripheral blood. This receptor was obtained from a man younger than 30 with COVID-19, enrolled during active disease. The chain uses TRBV7-9 and TRBJ2-1; tentatively, D is TRBD1 (6 bases). The CDR3 DNA is TGTGCCAGCAGCTACGGACAGAATGAGCAGTTCTTC. Translating it yields CASSYGQNEQFF.